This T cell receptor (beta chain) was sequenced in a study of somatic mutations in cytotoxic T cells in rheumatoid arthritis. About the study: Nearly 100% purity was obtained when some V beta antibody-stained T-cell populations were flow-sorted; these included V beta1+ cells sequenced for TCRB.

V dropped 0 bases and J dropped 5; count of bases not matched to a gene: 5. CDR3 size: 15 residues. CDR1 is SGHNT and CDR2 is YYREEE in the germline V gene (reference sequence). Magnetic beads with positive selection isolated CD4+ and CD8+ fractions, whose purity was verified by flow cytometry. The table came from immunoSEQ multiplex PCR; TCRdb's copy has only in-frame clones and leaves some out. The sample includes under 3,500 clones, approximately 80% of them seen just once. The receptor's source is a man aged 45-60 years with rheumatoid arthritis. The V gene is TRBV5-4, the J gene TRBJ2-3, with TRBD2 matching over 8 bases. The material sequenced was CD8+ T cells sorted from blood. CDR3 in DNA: TGTGCCAGCAGCTTGGTACGGGAGGGCCTAGATACGCAGTATTTT. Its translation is CASSLVREGLDTQYF.